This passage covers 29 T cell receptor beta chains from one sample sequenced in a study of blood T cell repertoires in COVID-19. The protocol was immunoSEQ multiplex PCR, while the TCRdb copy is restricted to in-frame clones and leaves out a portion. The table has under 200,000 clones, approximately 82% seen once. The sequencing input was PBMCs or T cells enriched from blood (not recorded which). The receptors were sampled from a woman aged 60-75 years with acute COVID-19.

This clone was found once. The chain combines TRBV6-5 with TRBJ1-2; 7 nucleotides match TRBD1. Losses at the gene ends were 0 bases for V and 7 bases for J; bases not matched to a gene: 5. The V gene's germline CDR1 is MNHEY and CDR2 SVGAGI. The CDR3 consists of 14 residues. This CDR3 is CASSYSEGAFGYTF. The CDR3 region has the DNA TGTGCCAGCAGTTACTCGGAGGGGGCGTTTGGCTACACCTTC.

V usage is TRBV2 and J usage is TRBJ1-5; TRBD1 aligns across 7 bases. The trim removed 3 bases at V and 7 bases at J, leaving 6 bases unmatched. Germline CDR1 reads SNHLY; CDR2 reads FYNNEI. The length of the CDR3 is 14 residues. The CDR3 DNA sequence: TGTGCCAGCAGTGAGTGGACAGGTAAACAGCCCCAGCATTTT. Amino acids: CASSEWTGKQPQHF.

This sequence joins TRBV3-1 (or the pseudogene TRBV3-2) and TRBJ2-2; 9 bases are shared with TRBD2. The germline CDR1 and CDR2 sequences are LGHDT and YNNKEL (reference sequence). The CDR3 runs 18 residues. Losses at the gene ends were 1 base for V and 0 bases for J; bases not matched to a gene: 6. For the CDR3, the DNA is TGTGCCAGCAGCCAAGTTGCTAGCGGGGTCGCGAACACCGGGGAGCTGTTTTTT. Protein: CASSQVASGVANTGELFF.

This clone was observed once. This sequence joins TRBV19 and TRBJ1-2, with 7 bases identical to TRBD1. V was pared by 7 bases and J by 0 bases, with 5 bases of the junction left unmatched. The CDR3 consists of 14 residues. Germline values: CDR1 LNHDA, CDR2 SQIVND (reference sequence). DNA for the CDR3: TGTGCCAGTAACGAGGGACAGCCTAACTATGGCTACACCTTC. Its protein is CASNEGQPNYGYTF. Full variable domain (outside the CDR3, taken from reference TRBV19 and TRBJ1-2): DGGITQSPKYLFRKEGQNVTLSCEQNLNHDAMYWYRQDPGQGLRLIYYSQIVNDFQKGDIAEGYSVSREKKESFPLTVTSAQKNPTAFYLCASNEGQPNYGYTFGSGTRLTVV.

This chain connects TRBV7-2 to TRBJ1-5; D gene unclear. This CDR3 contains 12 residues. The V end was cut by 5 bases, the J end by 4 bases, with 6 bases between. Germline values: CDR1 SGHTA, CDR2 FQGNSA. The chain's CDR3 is CASSPFNQPQHF. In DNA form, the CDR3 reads TGTGCCAGCAGCCCCTTTAATCAGCCCCAGCATTTT. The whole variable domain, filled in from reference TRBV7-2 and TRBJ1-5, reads GAGVSQSPSNKVTEKGKDVELRCDPISGHTALYWYRQSLGQGLEFLIYFQGNSAPDKSGLPSDRFSAERTGGSVSTLTIQRTQQEDSAVYLCASSPFNQPQHFGDGTRLSIL.

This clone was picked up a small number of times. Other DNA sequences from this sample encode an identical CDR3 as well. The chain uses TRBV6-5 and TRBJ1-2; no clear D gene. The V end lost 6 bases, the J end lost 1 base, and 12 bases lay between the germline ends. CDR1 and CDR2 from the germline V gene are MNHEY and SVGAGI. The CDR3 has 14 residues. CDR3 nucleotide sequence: TGTGCCAGCAGCTCCCCGGGAGATAACTATGGCTACACCTTC. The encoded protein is CASSSPGDNYGYTF.

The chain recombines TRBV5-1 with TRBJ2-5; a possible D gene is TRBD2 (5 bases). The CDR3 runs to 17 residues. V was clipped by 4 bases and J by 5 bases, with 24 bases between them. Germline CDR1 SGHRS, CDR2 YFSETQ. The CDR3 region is CASSPTTYTGGLETQYF. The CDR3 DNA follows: TGCGCCAGCAGCCCGACAACCTACACCGGAGGTTTGGAGACCCAGTACTTC.

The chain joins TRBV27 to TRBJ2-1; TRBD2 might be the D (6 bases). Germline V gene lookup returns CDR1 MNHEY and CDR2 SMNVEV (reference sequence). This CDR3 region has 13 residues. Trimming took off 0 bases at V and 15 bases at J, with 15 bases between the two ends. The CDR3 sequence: CASSLSMGGLSFF. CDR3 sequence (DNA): TGTGCCAGCAGTTTATCTATGGGGGGACTTTCGTTCTTC.

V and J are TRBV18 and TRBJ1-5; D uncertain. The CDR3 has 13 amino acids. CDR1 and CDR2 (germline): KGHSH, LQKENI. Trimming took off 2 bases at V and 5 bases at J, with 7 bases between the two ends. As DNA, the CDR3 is TGTGCCAGCTCACCAGGGCGGGATCAGCCCCAGCATTTT. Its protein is CASSPGRDQPQHF.

CDR3 amino acids: CASSQSWAHEQYF. DNA of the CDR3: TGTGCCAGCAGCCAATCCTGGGCCCACGAGCAGTACTTC. J is TRBJ2-7 and V is TRBV3-1 (or the pseudogene TRBV3-2); D call uncertain. The CDR3 extends over 13 amino acids. The germline gives CDR1 LGHDT, CDR2 YNNKEL (reference sequence). The germline V and J ends were trimmed by 2 bases and 5 bases, with 10 bases remaining between them.

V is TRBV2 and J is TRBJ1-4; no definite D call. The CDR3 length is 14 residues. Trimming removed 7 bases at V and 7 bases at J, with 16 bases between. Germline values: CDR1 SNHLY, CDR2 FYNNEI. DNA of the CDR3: TGTGCCAGCACCGCGGGGAGGTTGGGTGAAAAACTGTTTTTT. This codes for CASTAGRLGEKLFF. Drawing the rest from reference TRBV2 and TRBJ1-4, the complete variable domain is EPEVTQTPSHQVTQMGQEVILRCVPISNHLYFYWYRQILGQKVEFLVSFYNNEISEKSEIFDDQFSVERPDGSNFTLKIRSTKLEDSAMYFCASTAGRLGEKLFFGSGTQLSVL.

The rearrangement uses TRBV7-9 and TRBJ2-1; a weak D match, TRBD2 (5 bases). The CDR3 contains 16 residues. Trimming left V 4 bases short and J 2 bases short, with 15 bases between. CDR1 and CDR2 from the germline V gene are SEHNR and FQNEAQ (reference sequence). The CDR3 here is CASSSPTRETYNEQFF. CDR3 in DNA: TGTGCCAGCAGCTCCCCCACGAGGGAGACCTACAATGAGCAGTTCTTC.

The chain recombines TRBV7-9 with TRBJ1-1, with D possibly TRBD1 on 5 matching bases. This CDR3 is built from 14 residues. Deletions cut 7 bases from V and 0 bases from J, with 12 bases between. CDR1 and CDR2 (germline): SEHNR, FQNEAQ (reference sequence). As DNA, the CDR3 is TGTGCCAGCACGCGCCAGGGTTTGAACACTGAAGCTTTCTTT. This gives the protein CASTRQGLNTEAFF.

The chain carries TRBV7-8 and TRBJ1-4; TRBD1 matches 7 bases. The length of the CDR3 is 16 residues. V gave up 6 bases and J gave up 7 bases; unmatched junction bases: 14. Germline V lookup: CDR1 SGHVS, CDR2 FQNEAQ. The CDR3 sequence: CASSLRQGREGEKLFF. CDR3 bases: TGTGCCAGCAGTCTTAGACAGGGTAGAGAGGGTGAAAAACTGTTTTTT.

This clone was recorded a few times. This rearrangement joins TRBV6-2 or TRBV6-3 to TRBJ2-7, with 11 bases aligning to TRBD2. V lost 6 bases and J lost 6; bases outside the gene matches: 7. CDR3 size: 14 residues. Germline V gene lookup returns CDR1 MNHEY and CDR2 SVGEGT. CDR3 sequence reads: CASSQETSGVEQYV. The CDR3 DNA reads TGTGCCAGCAGCCAAGAGACTAGCGGGGTCGAGCAGTACGTC.

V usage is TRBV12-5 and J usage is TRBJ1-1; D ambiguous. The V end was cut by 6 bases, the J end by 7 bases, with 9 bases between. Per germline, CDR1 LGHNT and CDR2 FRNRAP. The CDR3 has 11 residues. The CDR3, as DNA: TGTGCTAGTGGAAGCGGGCTTGAAGCTTTCTTT. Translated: CASGSGLEAFF.

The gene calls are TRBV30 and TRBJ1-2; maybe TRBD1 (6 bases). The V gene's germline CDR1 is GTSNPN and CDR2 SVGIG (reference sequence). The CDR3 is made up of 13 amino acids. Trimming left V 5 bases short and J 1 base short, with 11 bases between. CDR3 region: CAWGGAFNYGYTF. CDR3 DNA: TGTGCCTGGGGGGGGGCTTTTAACTATGGCTACACCTTC.

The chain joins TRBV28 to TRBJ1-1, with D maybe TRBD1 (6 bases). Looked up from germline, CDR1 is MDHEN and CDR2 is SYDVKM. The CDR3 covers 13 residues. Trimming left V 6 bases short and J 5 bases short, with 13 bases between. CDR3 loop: CASSGQSGTEAFF. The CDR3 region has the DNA TGTGCCAGCAGCGGACAGTCCGGGACTGAAGCTTTCTTT. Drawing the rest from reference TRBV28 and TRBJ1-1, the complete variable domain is DVKVTQSSRYLVKRTGEKVFLECVQDMDHENMFWYRQDPGLGLRLIYFSYDVKMKEKGDIPEGYSVSREKKERFSLILESASTNQTSMYLCASSGQSGTEAFFGQGTRLTVV.

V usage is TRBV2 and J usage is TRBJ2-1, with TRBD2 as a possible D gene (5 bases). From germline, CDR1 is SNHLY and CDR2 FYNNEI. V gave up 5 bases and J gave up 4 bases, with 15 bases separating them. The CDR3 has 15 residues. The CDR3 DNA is TGTGCCAGCAGTTTGGAAAGCGGCGGATACAATGAGCAGTTCTTC. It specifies CASSLESGGYNEQFF.

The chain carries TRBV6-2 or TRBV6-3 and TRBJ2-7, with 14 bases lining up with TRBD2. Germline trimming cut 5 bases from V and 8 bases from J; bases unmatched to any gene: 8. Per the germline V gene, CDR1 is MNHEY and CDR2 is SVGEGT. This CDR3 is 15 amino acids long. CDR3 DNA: TGTGCCAGCAGTACCGGGACTAGCGGGAGATCGAAGCAGTACTTC. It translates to CASSTGTSGRSKQYF.

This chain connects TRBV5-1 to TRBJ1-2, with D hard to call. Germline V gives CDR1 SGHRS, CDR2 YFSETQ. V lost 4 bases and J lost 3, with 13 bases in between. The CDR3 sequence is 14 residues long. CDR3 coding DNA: TGCGCCAGCAGCCCTTTTGAGTTGGACTATGGCTACACCTTC. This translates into CASSPFELDYGYTF.

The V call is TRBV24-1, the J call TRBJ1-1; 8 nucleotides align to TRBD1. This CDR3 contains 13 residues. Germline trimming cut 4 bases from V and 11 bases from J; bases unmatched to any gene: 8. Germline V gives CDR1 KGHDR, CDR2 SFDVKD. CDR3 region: CATSDPRTGSAFF. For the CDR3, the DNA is TGTGCCACCAGTGACCCGCGGACAGGGTCGGCTTTCTTT.

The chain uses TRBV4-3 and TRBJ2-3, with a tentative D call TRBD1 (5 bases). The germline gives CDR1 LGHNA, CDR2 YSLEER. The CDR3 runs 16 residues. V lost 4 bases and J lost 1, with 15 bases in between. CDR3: CASSRNRLQGTDTQYF. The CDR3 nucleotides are TGCGCCAGCAGCCGGAACAGGTTGCAGGGCACAGATACGCAGTATTTT.

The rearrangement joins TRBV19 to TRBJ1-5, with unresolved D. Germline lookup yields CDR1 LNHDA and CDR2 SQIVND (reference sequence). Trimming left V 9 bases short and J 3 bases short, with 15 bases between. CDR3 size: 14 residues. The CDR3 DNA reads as TGTGCCAGCCATGAGGTCGGCTTCAATCAGCCCCAGCATTTT. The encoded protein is CASHEVGFNQPQHF.

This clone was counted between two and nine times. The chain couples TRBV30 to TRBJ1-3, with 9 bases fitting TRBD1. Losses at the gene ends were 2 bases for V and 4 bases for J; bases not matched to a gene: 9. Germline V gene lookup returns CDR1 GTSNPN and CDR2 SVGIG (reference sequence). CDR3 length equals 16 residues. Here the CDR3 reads CAWSNPGTGYGNTIYF. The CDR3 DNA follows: TGTGCCTGGAGTAACCCCGGGACAGGGTACGGAAACACCATATATTTT.

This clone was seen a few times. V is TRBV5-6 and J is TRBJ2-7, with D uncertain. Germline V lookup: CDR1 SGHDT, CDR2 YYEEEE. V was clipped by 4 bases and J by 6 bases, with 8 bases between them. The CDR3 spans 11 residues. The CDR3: CASSAASEQYV. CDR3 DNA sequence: TGTGCCAGCAGCGCGGCATCCGAGCAGTACGTC.

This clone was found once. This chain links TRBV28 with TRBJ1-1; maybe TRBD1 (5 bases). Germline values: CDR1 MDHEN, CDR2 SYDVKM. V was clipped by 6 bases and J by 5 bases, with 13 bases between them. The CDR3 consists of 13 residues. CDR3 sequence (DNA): TGTGCCAGCAGGGTGATTGACAGTACTGAAGCTTTCTTT. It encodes CASRVIDSTEAFF.

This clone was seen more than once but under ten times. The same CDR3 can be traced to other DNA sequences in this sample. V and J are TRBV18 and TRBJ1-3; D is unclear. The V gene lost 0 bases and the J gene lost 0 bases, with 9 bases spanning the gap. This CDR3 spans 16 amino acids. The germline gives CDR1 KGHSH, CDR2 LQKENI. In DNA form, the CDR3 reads TGTGCCAGCTCACCACCGTCAGCGGGCTCTGGAAACACCATATATTTT. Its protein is CASSPPSAGSGNTIYF.

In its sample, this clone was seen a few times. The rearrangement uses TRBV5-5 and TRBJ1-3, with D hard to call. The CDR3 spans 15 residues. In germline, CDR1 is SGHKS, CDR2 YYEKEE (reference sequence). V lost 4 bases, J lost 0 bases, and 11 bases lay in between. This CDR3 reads CASSGPASSGNTIYF. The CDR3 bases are TGTGCCAGCAGCGGCCCAGCTAGCTCTGGAAACACCATATATTTT.